This T cell receptor (beta chain) was documented in a study of tumor and adjacent non-tumor tissue in lung cancer. The library came from three nested PCR rounds adapted from ARM-PCR protocols. TCRdb fed the multiplex PCR reads into MiXCR, producing one record per CDR3 protein. The repertoire includes fewer than 80,000 distinct CDR3 sequences, 65% to 75% of them detected once, and 10% to 15% sits in the top ten. The template was RNA from unsorted bulk tissue. The germline V and J ends were trimmed by 9 bases and 2 bases, with 20 bases remaining between them. The CDR3 has 15 residues. The germline V gene has CDR1 SGHRS and CDR2 YFSETQ.

V and J are TRBV5-1 and TRBJ2-5, with D tentatively TRBD2 (6 bases). Sequenced: lung tumor tissue. The receptor's source is a woman aged 70-85 years with non-small cell lung cancer. CDR3 nucleotides: TGCGCCAACGGCGAGGGTGCGGGACCTCAAGAGACCCAGTACTTC. This codes for CANGEGAGPQETQYF.